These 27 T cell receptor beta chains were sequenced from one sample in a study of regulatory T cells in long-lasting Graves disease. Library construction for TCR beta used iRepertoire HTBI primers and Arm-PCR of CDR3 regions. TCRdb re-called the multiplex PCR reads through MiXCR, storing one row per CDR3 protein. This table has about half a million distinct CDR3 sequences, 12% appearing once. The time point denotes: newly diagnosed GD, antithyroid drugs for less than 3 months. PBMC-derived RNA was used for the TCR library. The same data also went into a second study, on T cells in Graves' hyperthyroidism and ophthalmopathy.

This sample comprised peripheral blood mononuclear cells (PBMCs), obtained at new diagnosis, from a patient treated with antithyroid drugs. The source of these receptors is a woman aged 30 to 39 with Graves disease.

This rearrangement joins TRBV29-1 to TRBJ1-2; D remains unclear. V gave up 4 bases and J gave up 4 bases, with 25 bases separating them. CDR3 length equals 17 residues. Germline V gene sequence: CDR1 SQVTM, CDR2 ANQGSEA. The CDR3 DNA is TGCAGCGTTGTTGGTGACCCTGGTCCGTCATATCTCTATGGCTACACCTTC. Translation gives CSVVGDPGPSYLYGYTF.

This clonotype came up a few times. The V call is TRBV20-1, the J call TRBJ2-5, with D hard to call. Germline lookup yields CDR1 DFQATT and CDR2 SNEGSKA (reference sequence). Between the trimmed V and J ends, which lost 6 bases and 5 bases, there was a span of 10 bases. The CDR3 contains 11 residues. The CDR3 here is CSAAHRETQYF. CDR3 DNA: TGCAGTGCAGCTCACCGGGAGACCCAGTACTTC.

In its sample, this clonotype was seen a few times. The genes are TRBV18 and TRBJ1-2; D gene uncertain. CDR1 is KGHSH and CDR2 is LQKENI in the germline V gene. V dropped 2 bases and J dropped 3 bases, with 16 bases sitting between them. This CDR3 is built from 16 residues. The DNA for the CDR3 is TGTGCCAGCTCACCAATTTTGGCAGGTCTAGACTATGGCTACACCTTC. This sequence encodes CASSPILAGLDYGYTF.

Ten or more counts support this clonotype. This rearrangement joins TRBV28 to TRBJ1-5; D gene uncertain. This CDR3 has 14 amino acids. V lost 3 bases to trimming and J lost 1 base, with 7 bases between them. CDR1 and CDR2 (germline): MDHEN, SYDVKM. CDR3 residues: CASSLVDSNQPQHF. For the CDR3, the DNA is TGTGCCAGCAGTTTGGTAGACAGCAATCAGCCCCAGCATTTT.

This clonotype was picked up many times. CDR3 amino acids: CASSFHGHSEELFF. The CDR3 DNA is TGTGCCAGCAGTTTTCACGGCCATTCAGAGGAGCTGTTTTTT. The rearrangement links TRBV12-3 or TRBV12-4 to TRBJ2-2, with D uncertain. CDR3 length equals 14 residues. Trimming shortened V by 3 bases and J by 10 bases, and 15 bases separated the two germline ends.

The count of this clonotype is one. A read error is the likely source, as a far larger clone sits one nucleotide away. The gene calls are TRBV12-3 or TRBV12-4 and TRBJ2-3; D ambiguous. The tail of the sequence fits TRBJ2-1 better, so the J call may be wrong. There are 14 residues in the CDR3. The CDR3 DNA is TGTACCAGCAGCCCATTGGGATTAGGCTATGAGCAGTTCTTC. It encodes CTSSPLGLGYEQFF.

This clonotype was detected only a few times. Here the CDR3 DNA reads TGCGCCAGCAGCCCCGAGCCGGGACGATTAACCTACAATGAGCAGTTCTTC. It yields the protein CASSPEPGRLTYNEQFF. This sequence joins TRBV4-1 and TRBJ2-1; D possibly uses TRBD1 or TRBD2 (5 bases each). Germline V gene sequence: CDR1 MGHRA, CDR2 YSYEKL. The CDR3 is 17 residues long. With 4 bases removed from V and 2 bases from J, the gap between germline ends came to 18 bases.

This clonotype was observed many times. In DNA, the CDR3 is TGTGCCACCAGCAGCAAGATTAGCGGGAGTACAGAGACCCAGTACTTC. Protein product: CATSSKISGSTETQYF. The chain has TRBV15 and TRBJ2-5, with 9 bases lining up with TRBD2. This CDR3 region has 16 residues. Germline CDR1 reads LNHNV; CDR2 reads YYDKDF (reference sequence). V was pared by 3 bases and J by 4 bases, with 9 bases of the junction left unmatched.

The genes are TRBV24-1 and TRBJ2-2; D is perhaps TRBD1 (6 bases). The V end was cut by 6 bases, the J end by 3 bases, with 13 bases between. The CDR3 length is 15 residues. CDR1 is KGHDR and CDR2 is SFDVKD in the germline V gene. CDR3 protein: CATSHGGLDTGELFF. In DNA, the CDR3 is TGTGCCACCAGTCATGGGGGCCTCGACACCGGGGAGCTGTTTTTT.

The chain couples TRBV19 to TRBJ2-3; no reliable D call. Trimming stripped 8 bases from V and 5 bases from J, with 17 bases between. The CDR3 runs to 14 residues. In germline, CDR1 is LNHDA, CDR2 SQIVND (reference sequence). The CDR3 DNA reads TGTGCCAGTCTTAAGACCGGGCCTGGAGATACGCAGTATTTT. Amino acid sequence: CASLKTGPGDTQYF.

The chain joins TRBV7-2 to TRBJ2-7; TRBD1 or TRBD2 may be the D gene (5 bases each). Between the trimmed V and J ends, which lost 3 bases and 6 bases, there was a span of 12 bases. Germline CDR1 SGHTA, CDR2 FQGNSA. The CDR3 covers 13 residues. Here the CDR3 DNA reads TGTGCCAGCAGCTTCGCTGGGACCCTCGAGCAGTACTTC. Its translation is CASSFAGTLEQYF.

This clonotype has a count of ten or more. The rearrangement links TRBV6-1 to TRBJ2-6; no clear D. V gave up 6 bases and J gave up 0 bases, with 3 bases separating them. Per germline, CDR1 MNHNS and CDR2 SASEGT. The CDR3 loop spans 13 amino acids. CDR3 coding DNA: TGTGCCAGCAGAACCTCTGGGGCCAACGTCCTGACTTTC. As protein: CASRTSGANVLTF.

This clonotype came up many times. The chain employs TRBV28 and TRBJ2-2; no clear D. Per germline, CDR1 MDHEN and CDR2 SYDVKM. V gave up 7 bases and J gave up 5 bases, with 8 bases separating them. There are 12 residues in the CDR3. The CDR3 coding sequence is TGTGCCAGCACCCTCGGAACCGGGGAGCTGTTTTTT. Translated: CASTLGTGELFF.

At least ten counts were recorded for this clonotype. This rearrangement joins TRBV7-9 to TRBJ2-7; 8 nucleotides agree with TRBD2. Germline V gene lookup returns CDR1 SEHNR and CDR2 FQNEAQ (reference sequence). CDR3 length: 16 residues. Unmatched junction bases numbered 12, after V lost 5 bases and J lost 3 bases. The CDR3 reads CASSHPGTRWSYEQYF. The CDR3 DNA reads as TGTGCCAGCAGCCACCCTGGGACTAGATGGAGCTACGAGCAGTACTTC.

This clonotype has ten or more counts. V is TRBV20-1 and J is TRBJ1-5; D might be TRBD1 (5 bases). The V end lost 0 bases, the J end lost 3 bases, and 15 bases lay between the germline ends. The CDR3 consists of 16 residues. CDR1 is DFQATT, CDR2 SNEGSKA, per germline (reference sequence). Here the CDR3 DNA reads TGCAGTGCTAGAGATCCGGCCACAGGACTCAATCAGCCCCAGCATTTT. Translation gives CSARDPATGLNQPQHF.

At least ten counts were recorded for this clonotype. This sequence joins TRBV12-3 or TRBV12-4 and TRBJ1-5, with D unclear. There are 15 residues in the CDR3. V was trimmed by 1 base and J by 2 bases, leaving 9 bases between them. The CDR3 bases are TGTGCCAGCAGTTTAGTGAGGGATCGCAATCAGCCCCAGCATTTT. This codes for CASSLVRDRNQPQHF.

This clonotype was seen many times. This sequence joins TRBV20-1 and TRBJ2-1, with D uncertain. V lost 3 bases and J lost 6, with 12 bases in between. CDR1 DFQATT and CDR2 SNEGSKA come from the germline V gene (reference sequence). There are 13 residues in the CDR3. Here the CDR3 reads CSASLRTPNEQFF. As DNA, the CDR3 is TGCAGTGCTAGCTTGAGGACCCCCAATGAGCAGTTCTTC.

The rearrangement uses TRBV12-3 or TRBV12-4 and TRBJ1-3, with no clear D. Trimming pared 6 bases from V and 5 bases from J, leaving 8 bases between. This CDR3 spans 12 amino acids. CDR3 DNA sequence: TGTGCCAGCAGCCTATCGCGAAACACCATATATTTT. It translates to CASSLSRNTIYF.

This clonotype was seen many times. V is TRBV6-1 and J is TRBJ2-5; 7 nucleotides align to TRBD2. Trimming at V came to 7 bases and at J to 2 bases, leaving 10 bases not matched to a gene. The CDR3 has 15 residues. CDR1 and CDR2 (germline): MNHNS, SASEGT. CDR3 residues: CASNPTRTSQETQYF. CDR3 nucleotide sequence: TGTGCCAGCAACCCTACCCGGACTAGTCAAGAGACCCAGTACTTC.

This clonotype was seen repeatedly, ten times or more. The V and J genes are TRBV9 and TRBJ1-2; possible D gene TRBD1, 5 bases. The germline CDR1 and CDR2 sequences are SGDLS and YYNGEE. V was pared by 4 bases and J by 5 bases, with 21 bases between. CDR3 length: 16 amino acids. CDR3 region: CASSSYRERGFYGYTF. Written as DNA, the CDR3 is TGTGCCAGCAGCTCTTACCGGGAGCGGGGCTTTTATGGCTACACCTTC.

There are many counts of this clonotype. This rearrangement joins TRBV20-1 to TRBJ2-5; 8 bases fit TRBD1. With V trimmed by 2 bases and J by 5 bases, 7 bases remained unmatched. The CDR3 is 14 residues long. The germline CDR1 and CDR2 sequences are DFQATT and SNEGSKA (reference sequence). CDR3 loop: CSARPQGAWETQYF. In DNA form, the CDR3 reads TGCAGTGCTAGACCTCAGGGGGCGTGGGAGACCCAGTACTTC.

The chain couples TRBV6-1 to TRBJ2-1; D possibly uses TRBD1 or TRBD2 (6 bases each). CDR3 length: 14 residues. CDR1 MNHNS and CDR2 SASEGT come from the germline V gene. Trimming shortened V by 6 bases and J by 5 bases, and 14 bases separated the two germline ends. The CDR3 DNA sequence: TGTGCCAGCAGACGAGGGGGGCGCCACAATGAGCAGTTCTTC. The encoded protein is CASRRGGRHNEQFF.

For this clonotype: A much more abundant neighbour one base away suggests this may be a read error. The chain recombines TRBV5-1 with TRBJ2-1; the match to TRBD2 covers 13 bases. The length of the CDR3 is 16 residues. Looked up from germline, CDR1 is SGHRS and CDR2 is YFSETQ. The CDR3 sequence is CASNLEGLAGVNEQFF. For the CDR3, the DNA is TGCGCCAGCAACTTGGAAGGACTAGCGGGAGTAAATGAGCAGTTCTTC. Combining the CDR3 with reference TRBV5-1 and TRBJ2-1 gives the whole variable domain KAGVTQTPRYLIKTRGQQVTLSCSPISGHRSVSWYQQTPGQGLQFLFEYFSETQRNKGNFPGRFSGRQFSNSRSEMNVSTLELGDSALYLCASNLEGLAGVNEQFFGPGTRLTVL.

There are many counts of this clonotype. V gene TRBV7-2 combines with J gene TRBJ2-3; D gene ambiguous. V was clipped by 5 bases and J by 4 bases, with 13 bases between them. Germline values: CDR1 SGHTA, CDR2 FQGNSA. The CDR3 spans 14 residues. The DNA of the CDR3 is TGTGCCAGCAGCCCCCCGAGTCTGCCAGATACGCAGTATTTT. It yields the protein CASSPPSLPDTQYF.

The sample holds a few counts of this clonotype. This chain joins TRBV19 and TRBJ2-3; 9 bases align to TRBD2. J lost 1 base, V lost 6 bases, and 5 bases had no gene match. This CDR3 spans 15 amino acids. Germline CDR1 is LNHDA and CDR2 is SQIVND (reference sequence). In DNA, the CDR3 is TGTGCCAGTAGCGTAGCGGGAGTTCGCACAGATACGCAGTATTTT. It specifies CASSVAGVRTDTQYF.

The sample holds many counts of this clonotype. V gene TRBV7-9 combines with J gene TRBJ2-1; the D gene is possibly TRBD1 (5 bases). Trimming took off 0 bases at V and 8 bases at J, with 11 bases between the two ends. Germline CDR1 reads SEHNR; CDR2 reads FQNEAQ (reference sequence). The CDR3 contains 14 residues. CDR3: CASSLAGPQDEQFF. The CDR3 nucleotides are TGTGCCAGCAGCTTAGCGGGGCCCCAGGATGAGCAGTTCTTC.

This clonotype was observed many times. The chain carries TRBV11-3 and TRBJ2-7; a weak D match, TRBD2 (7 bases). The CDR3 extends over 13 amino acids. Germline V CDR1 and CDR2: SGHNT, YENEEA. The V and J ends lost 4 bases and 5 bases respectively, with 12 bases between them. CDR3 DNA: TGTGCCAGCAGCTCTCGCGGGGGCAACGAGCAGTACTTC. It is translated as CASSSRGGNEQYF.